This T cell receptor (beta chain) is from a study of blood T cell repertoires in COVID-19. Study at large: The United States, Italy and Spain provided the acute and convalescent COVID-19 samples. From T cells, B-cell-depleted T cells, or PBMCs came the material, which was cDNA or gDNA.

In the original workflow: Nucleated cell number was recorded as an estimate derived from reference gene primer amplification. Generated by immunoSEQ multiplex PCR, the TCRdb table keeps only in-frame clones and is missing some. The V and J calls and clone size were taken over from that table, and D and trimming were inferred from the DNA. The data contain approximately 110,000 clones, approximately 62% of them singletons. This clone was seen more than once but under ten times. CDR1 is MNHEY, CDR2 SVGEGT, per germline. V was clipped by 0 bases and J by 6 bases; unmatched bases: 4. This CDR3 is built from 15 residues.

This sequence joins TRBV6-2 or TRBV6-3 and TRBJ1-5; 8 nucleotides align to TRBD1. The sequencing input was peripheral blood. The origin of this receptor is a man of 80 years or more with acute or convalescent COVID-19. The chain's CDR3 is CASSYSGQGGQPQHF. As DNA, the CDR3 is TGTGCCAGCAGTTACTCTGGACAGGGTGGTCAGCCCCAGCATTTT.